Sequencing of this T cell receptor (beta chain) was carried out in a study of blood T cell repertoires in COVID-19. For the study at large: T cells, B-cell-depleted T cells, or PBMCs provided the cDNA or gDNA that served as material.

Symptom resolution, clearance, or two negative PCRs marked the recovered donors of Cohort 3. Authors' data handling: Counts of nucleated cells, estimated from reference gene primer amplification, were obtained. The assay was immunoSEQ multiplex PCR, and TCRdb's table has in-frame clones only and misses some. V and J calls plus clone size are reproduced from that table; the DNA served to infer D and trimming. The table includes 140,000 to 150,000 clones, around 87% detected once. From germline, CDR1 is SNHLY and CDR2 FYNNEI. J was trimmed by 6 bases and V by 4 bases; bases with no gene match: 4. CDR3 length equals 14 residues.

The clonotype was recovered from a man aged 55 to 69 who had recovered from COVID-19. This sequence joins TRBV2 and TRBJ2-1; 9 bases map to TRBD1. Sequences were obtained from PBMCs or T cells enriched from blood (not recorded which). The DNA for the CDR3 is TGTGCCAGCAGTGTGCGACAGGGGGGCAATGAGCAGTTCTTC. It yields the protein CASSVRQGGNEQFF.